A selection of T cell receptor beta chains follows, all from one sample in a study of CD8 T cells in Susac syndrome. From the immunoSEQ multiplex PCR reads, TCRdb called clonotypes with MiXCR, one entry per CDR3 protein. The data contain around 150,000 distinct CDR3 sequences, about 95% of them singletons. The specimen was CD4+ T cells from PBMCs. These receptors originate from a human donor with multiple sclerosis. The CDR3 runs from the conserved cysteine through the conserved F or W. Fields, in order: D gene, clone size, J gene, V gene, CDR3 DNA, CDR3 protein. The D gene is left open where the match is weak. Clone size is shown for a subset of rows, as once, few, many or a class of expanded clone.

D gene: TRBD1
clone size: .
J gene: TRBJ1-2
V gene: TRBV5-1
CDR3 DNA: TGCGCCAGCAGCTCGGACTGGGACAGTCTGCGGGGCTACACCTTC
CDR3 protein: CASSSDWDSLRGYTF

D gene: .
clone size: .
J gene: TRBJ1-6
V gene: TRBV9
CDR3 DNA: TGTGCCAGCAGCGGTACCCGGGGAACTAATAATTCACCCCTCCACTTT
CDR3 protein: CASSGTRGTNNSPLHF

D gene: .
clone size: .
J gene: TRBJ1-1
V gene: TRBV10-2
CDR3 DNA: TGCGCCAGCAGTGGGAGGCAGGGCACTGAAGCTTTCTTT
CDR3 protein: CASSGRQGTEAFF

D gene: TRBD1
clone size: .
J gene: TRBJ1-5
V gene: TRBV12-3/TRBV12-4
CDR3 DNA: TGTGCCAGCAGTTTCGGGACAGGGCCTCAAAGGGGGAGCAATCAGCCCCAGCATTTT
CDR3 protein: CASSFGTGPQRGSNQPQHF

D gene: .
clone size: .
J gene: TRBJ2-3
V gene: TRBV9
CDR3 DNA: TGTGCCAGCAGCGTAGACGGCAGCATAGATACGCAGTATTTT
CDR3 protein: CASSVDGSIDTQYF

D gene: .
clone size: .
J gene: TRBJ2-1
V gene: TRBV28
CDR3 DNA: TGTGCCAGCAGTTGGGGGCGGGTCAAAACGGGTGAGCAGTTCTTC
CDR3 protein: CASSWGRVKTGEQFF

D gene: .
clone size: .
J gene: TRBJ1-1
V gene: TRBV5-1
CDR3 DNA: TGCGCCAGCAAAGCGGGGGTCAAGAACACTGAAGCTTTCTTT
CDR3 protein: CASKAGVKNTEAFF

D gene: .
clone size: .
J gene: TRBJ1-5
V gene: TRBV7-9
CDR3 DNA: TGTGCCAGCAGCTTTATGAGTGGGCCCCAGCATTTT
CDR3 protein: CASSFMSGPQHF

D gene: TRBD1
clone size: .
J gene: TRBJ1-5
V gene: TRBV6-2/TRBV6-3
CDR3 DNA: TGTGCCAGCTTATCAACGGGACAGGGCAATCAGCCCCAGCATTTT
CDR3 protein: CASLSTGQGNQPQHF

D gene: .
clone size: .
J gene: TRBJ2-7
V gene: TRBV28
CDR3 DNA: TGTGCCAGTACCTACAGGAACGAACAGTACTTC
CDR3 protein: CASTYRNEQYF

D gene: .
clone size: .
J gene: TRBJ2-3
V gene: TRBV2
CDR3 DNA: TGTGCCAGCGGGCGGGACCACGGGGATACGCAGTATTTT
CDR3 protein: CASGRDHGDTQYF

D gene: .
clone size: .
J gene: TRBJ2-7
V gene: TRBV24-1
CDR3 DNA: TGTGCCACCAGTGGTCCAGGCCACTACGAGCAGTACTTC
CDR3 protein: CATSGPGHYEQYF

D gene: .
clone size: .
J gene: TRBJ1-1
V gene: TRBV20-1
CDR3 DNA: TGCAGTGCTAGAGATCTCCAGGCCATAACGTTGAACACTGAAGCTTTCTTT
CDR3 protein: CSARDLQAITLNTEAFF

D gene: .
clone size: few
J gene: TRBJ2-3
V gene: TRBV28
CDR3 DNA: TGTGCCAGCAGTTTAGGGGACCGTGGAACAGATACGCAGTATTTT
CDR3 protein: CASSLGDRGTDTQYF

D gene: TRBD1
clone size: .
J gene: TRBJ2-5
V gene: TRBV27
CDR3 DNA: TGTGCCAGCAGGGCGACCGGACAGGCCTCGGTGACCCAGTACTTC
CDR3 protein: CASRATGQASVTQYF

D gene: .
clone size: once
J gene: TRBJ2-1
V gene: TRBV3-1
CDR3 DNA: TGTGCCAGCAGCAACGTTAGGTACAATGAGCAGTTCTTC
CDR3 protein: CASSNVRYNEQFF

D gene: TRBD2
clone size: .
J gene: TRBJ2-7
V gene: TRBV3-1
CDR3 DNA: TGTGCCAGCAGCAAGACACCGGGACTAGCGGGATATACCGAGCAGTACTTC
CDR3 protein: CASSKTPGLAGYTEQYF

D gene: .
clone size: few
J gene: TRBJ1-2
V gene: TRBV6-5
CDR3 DNA: TGTGCCAGCACCGACCCCGTCTATGGCTACACCTTC
CDR3 protein: CASTDPVYGYTF

D gene: TRBD2
clone size: .
J gene: TRBJ2-7
V gene: TRBV20-1
CDR3 DNA: TGCAGTGTCCCTAGCGGGAACTCCTACGAGCAGTACTTC
CDR3 protein: CSVPSGNSYEQYF

D gene: .
clone size: .
J gene: TRBJ2-1
V gene: TRBV29-1
CDR3 DNA: TGCAGCGCCGAGACCACGGGTTCGGGGGAGCAGTTCTTC
CDR3 protein: CSAETTGSGEQFF

D gene: TRBD2
clone size: .
J gene: TRBJ2-3
V gene: TRBV5-4
CDR3 DNA: TGTGCCAGCAGCCCAGGACCCCTAGCGGGAGTGTTT
CDR3 protein: CASSPGPLAGVF

D gene: TRBD1
clone size: .
J gene: TRBJ2-3
V gene: TRBV2
CDR3 DNA: TGTGCCAGCAGCCGGGACAGGGCGCTAGGAGATACGCAGTATTTT
CDR3 protein: CASSRDRALGDTQYF

D gene: TRBD1
clone size: .
J gene: TRBJ1-1
V gene: TRBV20-1
CDR3 DNA: TGCAGTGCTAGAGATCGTTCCAGGGGGCCTGAAGCTTTCTTT
CDR3 protein: CSARDRSRGPEAFF

D gene: TRBD1
clone size: .
J gene: TRBJ2-7
V gene: TRBV5-5
CDR3 DNA: TGTGCCAGCAGCCGGACAGGGAAGATTTCCTACGAGCAGTACTTC
CDR3 protein: CASSRTGKISYEQYF

D gene: .
clone size: .
J gene: TRBJ2-7
V gene: TRBV6-5
CDR3 DNA: TGTGCCAGCAGCTACGTCGGCAGGGGTGCAACCGAGCAGTACTTC
CDR3 protein: CASSYVGRGATEQYF

D gene: .
clone size: .
J gene: TRBJ2-3
V gene: TRBV12-3/TRBV12-4
CDR3 DNA: TGTGCCAGCAGTTTGGAGCGGGTGAGCACAGATACGCAGTATTTT
CDR3 protein: CASSLERVSTDTQYF

D gene: TRBD2
clone size: .
J gene: TRBJ2-7
V gene: TRBV7-8
CDR3 DNA: TGTGCCAGCAGCAGCACTAGCGGGGGACACTACGAGCAGTACTTC
CDR3 protein: CASSSTSGGHYEQYF

D gene: .
clone size: .
J gene: TRBJ1-1
V gene: TRBV9
CDR3 DNA: TGTGCCAGCACCACCACTGGGGGCCCGCGGGAAGCTTTCTTT
CDR3 protein: CASTTTGGPREAFF

D gene: TRBD2
clone size: .
J gene: TRBJ2-5
V gene: TRBV2
CDR3 DNA: TGTGCCAGCAGCCCCTCGGGGGGAGAGACCCAGTACTTC
CDR3 protein: CASSPSGGETQYF

D gene: TRBD2
clone size: .
J gene: TRBJ2-7
V gene: TRBV4-2
CDR3 DNA: TGTGCCAGCAGCCACGGACTAGCGGGGCTGGACGAGCAGTACTTC
CDR3 protein: CASSHGLAGLDEQYF

D gene: TRBD2
clone size: .
J gene: TRBJ2-1
V gene: TRBV12-3/TRBV12-4
CDR3 DNA: TGTGCCACCGGGACTAGCGGCTACAATGAGCAGTTCTTC
CDR3 protein: CATGTSGYNEQFF

D gene: .
clone size: .
J gene: TRBJ1-5
V gene: TRBV4-3
CDR3 DNA: TGCGCCAGCAGCCAAGGTCTCTCCCAGCCCCAGCATTTT
CDR3 protein: CASSQGLSQPQHF

D gene: .
clone size: .
J gene: TRBJ2-1
V gene: TRBV28
CDR3 DNA: TGTGCCAGCACCCAGGCAACCTACAATGAGCAGTTCTTC
CDR3 protein: CASTQATYNEQFF

D gene: TRBD1
clone size: .
J gene: TRBJ2-7
V gene: TRBV9
CDR3 DNA: TGTGCCAGCAGCGAGGGGCCGGACAGGAGCTTTTACGAGCAGTACTTC
CDR3 protein: CASSEGPDRSFYEQYF

D gene: TRBD2
clone size: .
J gene: TRBJ2-5
V gene: TRBV6-1
CDR3 DNA: TGTGCCAGCAGCGATAGCGGGATCGGTTCGGAAGAGACCCAGTACTTC
CDR3 protein: CASSDSGIGSEETQYF

D gene: TRBD1
clone size: once
J gene: TRBJ1-2
V gene: TRBV27
CDR3 DNA: TGTGCCAGCACCCCCCATGGGACAGGGGCCGGGGGCTACACCTTC
CDR3 protein: CASTPHGTGAGGYTF

D gene: .
clone size: .
J gene: TRBJ1-3
V gene: TRBV29-1
CDR3 DNA: TGCAGCGTTGTAGGCGGCTCTGGAAACACCATATATTTT
CDR3 protein: CSVVGGSGNTIYF

D gene: .
clone size: .
J gene: TRBJ1-4
V gene: TRBV9
CDR3 DNA: TGTGCCAGCAGCGTAGAGGGGACAACTAATGAAAAACTGTTTTTT
CDR3 protein: CASSVEGTTNEKLFF

D gene: TRBD2
clone size: .
J gene: TRBJ2-7
V gene: TRBV20-1
CDR3 DNA: TGCAGTGCTAGCGGCCCGACTAGCGGTGAGAACGAGCAGTACTTC
CDR3 protein: CSASGPTSGENEQYF

D gene: .
clone size: .
J gene: TRBJ1-2
V gene: TRBV9
CDR3 DNA: TGTGCCAGCAGCGGTGGACAACCGCGGAACTATGGCTACACCTTC
CDR3 protein: CASSGGQPRNYGYTF

D gene: .
clone size: .
J gene: TRBJ2-7
V gene: TRBV2
CDR3 DNA: TGTGCCAGCGGGGGCAGCCTCTCCTACGAGCAGTACTTC
CDR3 protein: CASGGSLSYEQYF

D gene: .
clone size: .
J gene: TRBJ2-1
V gene: TRBV21-1
CDR3 DNA: TGTGCCAGCAGCAAAGTAAGCCCACGAAGCTCCTACAATGAGCAGTTCTTC
CDR3 protein: CASSKVSPRSSYNEQFF

D gene: TRBD1
clone size: .
J gene: TRBJ1-1
V gene: TRBV9
CDR3 DNA: TGTGCCAGCGGGAAGGGGGACAGCTTGAACACTGAAGCTTTCTTT
CDR3 protein: CASGKGDSLNTEAFF

D gene: .
clone size: .
J gene: TRBJ2-1
V gene: TRBV14
CDR3 DNA: TGTGCCAGCAGCCCGACGGGGAAGAATGAGCAGTTCTTC
CDR3 protein: CASSPTGKNEQFF

D gene: .
clone size: .
J gene: TRBJ2-1
V gene: TRBV2
CDR3 DNA: TGTGCCAGCAGGGAGGGTGGGGCCTACAATGAGCAGTTCTTC
CDR3 protein: CASREGGAYNEQFF

D gene: .
clone size: .
J gene: TRBJ2-1
V gene: TRBV7-2
CDR3 DNA: TGTGCCAGCAGCTTTAGGGGATACAATGAGCAGTTCTTC
CDR3 protein: CASSFRGYNEQFF

D gene: .
clone size: .
J gene: TRBJ1-1
V gene: TRBV3-1
CDR3 DNA: TGTGCCAGCAGCCTAACCGGGGGGAGGGCTTTCTTT
CDR3 protein: CASSLTGGRAFF

D gene: .
clone size: .
J gene: TRBJ1-1
V gene: TRBV12-3/TRBV12-4
CDR3 DNA: TGTGCCAGCAGTTTCGGCAGCCGGGGGACTGAAGCTTTCTTT
CDR3 protein: CASSFGSRGTEAFF

D gene: .
clone size: .
J gene: TRBJ2-7
V gene: TRBV29-1
CDR3 DNA: TGCAGCGTTGGAGGGGAAGAGCAGTACTTC
CDR3 protein: CSVGGEEQYF

D gene: TRBD1
clone size: .
J gene: TRBJ2-5
V gene: TRBV2
CDR3 DNA: TGTGCCAGCCCCCGTGACAGGGGGGGTCGAGAGACCCAGTACTTC
CDR3 protein: CASPRDRGGRETQYF

D gene: TRBD2
clone size: once
J gene: TRBJ2-7
V gene: TRBV13
CDR3 DNA: TGTGCCAGCAGGGAGGGCGGGAGGTCCCACGAGCAGTACTTC
CDR3 protein: CASREGGRSHEQYF

D gene: .
clone size: .
J gene: TRBJ2-7
V gene: TRBV28
CDR3 DNA: TGTGCCAGCAGTTCCCCCGGCCCCTACGAGCAGTACTTC
CDR3 protein: CASSSPGPYEQYF

D gene: .
clone size: .
J gene: TRBJ2-3
V gene: TRBV5-4
CDR3 DNA: TGTGCCAGCAGCTCCCGGACGGGTTCTAACACAGATACGCAGTATTTT
CDR3 protein: CASSSRTGSNTDTQYF

D gene: .
clone size: once
J gene: TRBJ1-4
V gene: TRBV19
CDR3 DNA: TGTGCCAGTAGCCGGGTCGACAATGAAAAACTGTTTTTT
CDR3 protein: CASSRVDNEKLFF

D gene: TRBD2
clone size: .
J gene: TRBJ2-1
V gene: TRBV20-1
CDR3 DNA: TGCAGTGCAAACCTAGGACTAGCGTGGTCCTACAATGAGCAGTTCTTC
CDR3 protein: CSANLGLAWSYNEQFF